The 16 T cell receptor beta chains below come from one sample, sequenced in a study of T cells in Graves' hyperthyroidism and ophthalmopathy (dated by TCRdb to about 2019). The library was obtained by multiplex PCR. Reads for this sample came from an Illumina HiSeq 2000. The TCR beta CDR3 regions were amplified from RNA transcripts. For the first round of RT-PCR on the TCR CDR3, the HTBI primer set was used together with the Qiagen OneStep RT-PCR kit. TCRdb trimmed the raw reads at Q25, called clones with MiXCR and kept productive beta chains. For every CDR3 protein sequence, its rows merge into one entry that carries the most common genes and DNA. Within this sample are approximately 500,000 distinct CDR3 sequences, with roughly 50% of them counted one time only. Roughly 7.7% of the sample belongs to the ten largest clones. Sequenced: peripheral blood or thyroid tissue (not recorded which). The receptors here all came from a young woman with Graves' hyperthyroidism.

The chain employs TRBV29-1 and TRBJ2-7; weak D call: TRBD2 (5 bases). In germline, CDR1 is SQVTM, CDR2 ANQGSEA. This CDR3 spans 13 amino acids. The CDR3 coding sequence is TGCAGTTTCGTCGGGGTTCCAATCTACGAGCAGTACTTC. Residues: CSFVGVPIYEQYF.

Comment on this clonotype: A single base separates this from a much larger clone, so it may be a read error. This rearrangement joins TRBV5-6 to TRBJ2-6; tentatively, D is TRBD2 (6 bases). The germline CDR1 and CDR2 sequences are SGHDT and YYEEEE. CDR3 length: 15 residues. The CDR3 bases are TGTGCCAGCAGCTGGGGACTCTCTGGGGCCAAAGTCCTGACTTTC. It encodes CASSWGLSGAKVLTF.

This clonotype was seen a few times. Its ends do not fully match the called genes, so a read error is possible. CDR3: CSVTGTLF. The DNA of the CDR3 is TGCAGCGTTACAGGGACACTCTTT. The chain links TRBV29-1 to TRBJ1-1, with D tentatively TRBD1 (6 bases). The CDR3 totals 8 residues. Per the germline V gene, CDR1 is SQVTM and CDR2 is ANQGSEA.

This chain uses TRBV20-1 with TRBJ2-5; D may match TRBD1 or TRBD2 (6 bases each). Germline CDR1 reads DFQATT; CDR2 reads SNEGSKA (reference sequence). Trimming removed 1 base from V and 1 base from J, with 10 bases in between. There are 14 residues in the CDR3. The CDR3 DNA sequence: TGCAGTGCTAGAGGGGGGGCTTCCCAAGAGACCCAGTACTTC. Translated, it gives CSARGGASQETQYF.

DNA for the CDR3: TGTGCCAGCAGAGGGCTAATGGGACAGCCCCAGCATTTT. Translating it yields CASRGLMGQPQHF. The genes are TRBV2 and TRBJ1-5; D is unresolved. This CDR3 has 13 residues. Germline V gives CDR1 SNHLY, CDR2 FYNNEI. The V end was cut by 6 bases, the J end by 7 bases, with 13 bases between.

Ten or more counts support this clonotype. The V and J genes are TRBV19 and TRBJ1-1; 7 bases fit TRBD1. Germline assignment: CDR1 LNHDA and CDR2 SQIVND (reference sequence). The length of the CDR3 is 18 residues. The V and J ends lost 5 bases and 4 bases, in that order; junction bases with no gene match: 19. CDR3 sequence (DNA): TGTGCCAGTAGTTCCCGTTTACGGGGACAGCCACGGAGCACTGAAGCTTTCTTT. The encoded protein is CASSSRLRGQPRSTEAFF.

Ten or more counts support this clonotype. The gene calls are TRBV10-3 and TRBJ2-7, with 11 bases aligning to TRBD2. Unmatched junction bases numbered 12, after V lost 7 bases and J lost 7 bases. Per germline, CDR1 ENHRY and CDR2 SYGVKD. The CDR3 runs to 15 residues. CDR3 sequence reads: CAITPLLAGVLEQYF. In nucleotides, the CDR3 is TGTGCCATCACCCCCCTACTAGCGGGAGTATTAGAGCAGTACTTC.

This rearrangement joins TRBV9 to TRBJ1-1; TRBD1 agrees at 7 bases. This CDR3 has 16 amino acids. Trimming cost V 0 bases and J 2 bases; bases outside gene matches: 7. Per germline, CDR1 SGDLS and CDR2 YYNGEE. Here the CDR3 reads CASSVENRGGNTEAFF. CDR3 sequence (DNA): TGTGCCAGCAGCGTAGAGAACAGGGGTGGAAACACTGAAGCTTTCTTT.

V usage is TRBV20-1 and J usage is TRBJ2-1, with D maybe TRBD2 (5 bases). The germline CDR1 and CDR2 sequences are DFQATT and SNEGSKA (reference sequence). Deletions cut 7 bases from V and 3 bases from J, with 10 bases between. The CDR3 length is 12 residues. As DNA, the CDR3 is TGCAGTGGGTCAGACTACTACAATGAGCAGTTCTTC. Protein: CSGSDYYNEQFF.

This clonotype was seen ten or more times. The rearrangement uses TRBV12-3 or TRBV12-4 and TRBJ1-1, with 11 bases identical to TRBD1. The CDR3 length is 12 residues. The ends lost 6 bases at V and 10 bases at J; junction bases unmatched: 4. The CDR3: CASSWTGGLAFF. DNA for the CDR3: TGTGCCAGCAGCTGGACAGGGGGCTTAGCTTTCTTT.

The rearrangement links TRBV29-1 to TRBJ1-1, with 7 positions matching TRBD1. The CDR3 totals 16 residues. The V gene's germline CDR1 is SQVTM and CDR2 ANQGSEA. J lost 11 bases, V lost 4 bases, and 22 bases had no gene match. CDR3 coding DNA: TGCAGCGTTGCCGGACAGGTCGGGGGTTCAGCTCTGGGGGCTTTCTTT. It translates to CSVAGQVGGSALGAFF.

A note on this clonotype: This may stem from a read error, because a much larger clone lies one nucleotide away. CDR3 sequence: CASSPSGRAFEQYF. Written as DNA, the CDR3 is TGTGCCAGCAGCCCTAGCGGGAGGGCCTTCGAGCAGTACTTC. The chain carries TRBV5-6 and TRBJ2-7; 12 nucleotides line up with TRBD2. Germline V gives CDR1 SGHDT, CDR2 YYEEEE. This CDR3 region has 14 residues. V was clipped by 4 bases and J by 6 bases; unmatched bases: 5.

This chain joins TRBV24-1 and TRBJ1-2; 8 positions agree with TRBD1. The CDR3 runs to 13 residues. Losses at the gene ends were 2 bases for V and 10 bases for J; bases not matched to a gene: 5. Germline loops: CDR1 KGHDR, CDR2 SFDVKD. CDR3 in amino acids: CATSDSGQGSYTF. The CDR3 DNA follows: TGTGCCACCAGTGATTCCGGACAGGGATCCTACACCTTC.

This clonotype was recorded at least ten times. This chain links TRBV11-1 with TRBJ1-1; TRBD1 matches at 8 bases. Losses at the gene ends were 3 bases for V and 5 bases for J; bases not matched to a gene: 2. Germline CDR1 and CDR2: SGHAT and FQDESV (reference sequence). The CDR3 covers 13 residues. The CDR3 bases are TGTGCCAGCAGCTTGGACAGGGAGACTGAAGCTTTCTTT. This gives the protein CASSLDRETEAFF. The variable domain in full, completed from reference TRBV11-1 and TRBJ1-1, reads EAEVAQSPRYKITEKSQAVAFWCDPISGHATLYWYRQILGQGPELLVQFQDESVVDDSQLPKDRFSAERLKGVDSTLKIQPAELGDSAMYLCASSLDRETEAFFGQGTRLTVV.

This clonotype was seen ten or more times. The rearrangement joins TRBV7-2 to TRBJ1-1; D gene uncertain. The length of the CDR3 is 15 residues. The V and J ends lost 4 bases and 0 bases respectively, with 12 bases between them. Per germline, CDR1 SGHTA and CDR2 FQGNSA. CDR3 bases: TGTGCCAGCAGCTCCGAAGCCCTTTTGAACACTGAAGCTTTCTTT. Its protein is CASSSEALLNTEAFF.

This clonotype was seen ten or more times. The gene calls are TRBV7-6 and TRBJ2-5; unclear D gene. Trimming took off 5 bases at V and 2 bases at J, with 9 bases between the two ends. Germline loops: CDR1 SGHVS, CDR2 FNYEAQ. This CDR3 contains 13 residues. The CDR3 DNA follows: TGTGCCAGCAGCCATCGGCGTCAAGAGACCCAGTACTTC. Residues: CASSHRRQETQYF.